This record concerns one TCR beta chain sequence. The record originates from a study of blood T cell repertoires in COVID-19. The overall study: Sample material is recorded as cDNA or gDNA derived from T cells, B-cell-depleted T cells, or PBMCs.

The CDR3 loop spans 16 amino acids. Looked up from germline, CDR1 is MNHEY and CDR2 is SVGAGI. V lost 2 bases and J lost 1; bases outside the gene matches: 6. Profiling relied on immunoSEQ multiplex PCR, and the TCRdb table lists in-frame clones only, not all of them. The table shows 200,000 to 250,000 clones, with about 83% occurring only once. The origin of this receptor is a human donor in a cohort sampled during active COVID-19. The rearrangement links TRBV6-5 to TRBJ2-3, with 7 bases lining up with TRBD2. The sample comprised peripheral blood. This CDR3 reads CASSYGAGAGTDTQYF. CDR3 in DNA: TGTGCCAGCAGTTACGGCGCGGGAGCGGGCACAGATACGCAGTATTTT.